This TCR beta chain emerged from a study of blood T cell repertoires in COVID-19. About the research overall: COVID-19 samples, acute and convalescent, were from the United States, Italy and Spain.

TCRdb's copy holds only in-frame clones and misses some; the assay was immunoSEQ multiplex PCR. This table has around 300,000 clones, 88% appearing once. Germline CDR1 reads SGHTA; CDR2 reads FQGNSA. V shed 1 base, J shed 6 bases, and the junction held 5 bases outside the gene matches. The CDR3 loop spans 15 amino acids. The specimen sequenced was peripheral blood. The chain combines TRBV7-2 with TRBJ1-5; 8 nucleotides align to TRBD1. This TCR was sampled from a woman aged 30 to 39 with COVID-19, enrolled during active disease. The CDR3 DNA is TGTGCCAGCAGCTTAGTGACAGGGGAGGGTCAGCCCCAGCATTTT. It is translated as CASSLVTGEGQPQHF.